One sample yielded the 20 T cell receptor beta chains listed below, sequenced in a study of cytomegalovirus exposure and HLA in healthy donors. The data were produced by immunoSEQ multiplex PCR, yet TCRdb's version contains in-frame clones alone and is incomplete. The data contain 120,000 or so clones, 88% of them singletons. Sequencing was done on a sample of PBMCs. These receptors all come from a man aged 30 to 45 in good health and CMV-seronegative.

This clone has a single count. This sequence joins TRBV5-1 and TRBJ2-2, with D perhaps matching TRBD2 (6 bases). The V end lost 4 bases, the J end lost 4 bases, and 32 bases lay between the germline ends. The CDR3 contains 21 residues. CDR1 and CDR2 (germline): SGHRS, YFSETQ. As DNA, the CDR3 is TGCGCCAGCAGCGGAGGGTGGGGTGGGCTAGGAGAACAAACGGGCACCGGGGAGCTGTTTTTT. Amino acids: CASSGGWGGLGEQTGTGELFF.

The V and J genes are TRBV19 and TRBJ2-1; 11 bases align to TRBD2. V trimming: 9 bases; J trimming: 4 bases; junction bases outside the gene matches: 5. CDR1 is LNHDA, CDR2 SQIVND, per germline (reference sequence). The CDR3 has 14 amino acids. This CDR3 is CASNPSGRYNEQFF. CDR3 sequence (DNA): TGTGCCAGCAACCCTAGCGGGAGGTACAATGAGCAGTTCTTC.

The chain's CDR3 is CASSQSRTDPEQYF. The CDR3 region has the DNA TGCGCCAGCAGCCAAAGTCGGACAGACCCCGAGCAGTACTTC. V gene TRBV4-1 combines with J gene TRBJ2-7; weak D call: TRBD1 (6 bases). CDR3 size: 14 residues. Per the germline V gene, CDR1 is MGHRA and CDR2 is YSYEKL. The ends were cut back, 2 bases at V and 6 bases at J, with 14 bases in the middle.

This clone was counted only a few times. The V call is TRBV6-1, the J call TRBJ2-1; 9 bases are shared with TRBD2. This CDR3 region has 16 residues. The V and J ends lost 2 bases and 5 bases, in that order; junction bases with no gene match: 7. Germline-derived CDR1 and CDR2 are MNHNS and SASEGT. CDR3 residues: CASSEQAGGGNNEQFF. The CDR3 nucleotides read TGTGCCAGCAGTGAACAGGCGGGAGGGGGAAACAATGAGCAGTTCTTC.

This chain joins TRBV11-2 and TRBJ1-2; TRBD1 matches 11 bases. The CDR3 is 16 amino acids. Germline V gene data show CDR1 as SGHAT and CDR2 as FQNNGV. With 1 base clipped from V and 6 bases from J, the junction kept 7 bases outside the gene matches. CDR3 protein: CASSLGTGGYVHGYTF. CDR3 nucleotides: TGTGCCAGCAGCTTAGGGACAGGGGGCTATGTTCATGGCTACACCTTC.

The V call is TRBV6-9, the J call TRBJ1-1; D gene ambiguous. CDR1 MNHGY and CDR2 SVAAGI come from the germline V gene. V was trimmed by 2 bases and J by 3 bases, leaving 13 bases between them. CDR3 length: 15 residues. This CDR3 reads CASSYREGADTEAFF. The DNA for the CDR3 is TGTGCCAGCAGTTATAGGGAGGGTGCAGACACTGAAGCTTTCTTT.

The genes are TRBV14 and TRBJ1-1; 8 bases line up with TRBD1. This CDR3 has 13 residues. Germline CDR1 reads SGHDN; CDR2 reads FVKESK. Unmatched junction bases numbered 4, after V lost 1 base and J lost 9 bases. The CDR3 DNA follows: TGTGCCAGCAGCCAAGCCGGGACAGGAAAAGCTTTCTTT. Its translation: CASSQAGTGKAFF. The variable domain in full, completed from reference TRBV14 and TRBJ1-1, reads EAGVTQFPSHSVIEKGQTVTLRCDPISGHDNLYWYRRVMGKEIKFLLHFVKESKQDESGMPNNRFLAERTGGTYSTLKVQPAELEDSGVYFCASSQAGTGKAFFGQGTRLTVV.

CDR3 loop: CASSYWSGNSNQPQHF. The CDR3 coding sequence is TGTGCCAGCAGCTACTGGTCGGGGAATAGCAATCAGCCCCAGCATTTT. The chain has TRBV5-6 and TRBJ1-5; D gene uncertain. CDR1 SGHDT and CDR2 YYEEEE come from the germline V gene. This CDR3 contains 16 residues. Between the trimmed V and J ends, which lost 3 bases and 0 bases, there was a span of 13 bases.

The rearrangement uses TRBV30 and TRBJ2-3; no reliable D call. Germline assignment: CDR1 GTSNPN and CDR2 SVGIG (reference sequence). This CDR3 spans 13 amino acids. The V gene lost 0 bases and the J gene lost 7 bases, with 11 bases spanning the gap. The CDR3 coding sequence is TGTGCCTGGAGTGTTTTCCCCGGGTATACGCAGTATTTT. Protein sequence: CAWSVFPGYTQYF.

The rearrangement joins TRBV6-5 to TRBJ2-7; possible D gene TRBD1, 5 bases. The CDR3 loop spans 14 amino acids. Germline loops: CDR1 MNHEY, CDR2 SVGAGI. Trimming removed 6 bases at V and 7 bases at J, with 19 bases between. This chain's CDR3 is CASRTRSGREEQYF. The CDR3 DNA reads TGTGCCAGCAGGACCCGATCCGGCAGGGAAGAGCAGTACTTC.

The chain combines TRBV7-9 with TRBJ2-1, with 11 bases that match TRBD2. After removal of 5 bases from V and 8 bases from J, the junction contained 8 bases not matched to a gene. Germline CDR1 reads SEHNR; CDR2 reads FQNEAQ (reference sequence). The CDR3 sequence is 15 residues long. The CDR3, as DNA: TGTGCCAGCAGCACGACTAGCGGGATGGGGGATGAGCAGTTCTTC. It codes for CASSTTSGMGDEQFF.

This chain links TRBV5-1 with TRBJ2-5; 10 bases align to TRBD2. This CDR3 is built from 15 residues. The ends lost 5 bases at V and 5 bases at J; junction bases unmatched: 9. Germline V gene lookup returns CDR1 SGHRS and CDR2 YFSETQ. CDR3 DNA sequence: TGCGCCAGCAGGTCGGACCTAGCGGGAGTGGAGACCCAGTACTTC. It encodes CASRSDLAGVETQYF.

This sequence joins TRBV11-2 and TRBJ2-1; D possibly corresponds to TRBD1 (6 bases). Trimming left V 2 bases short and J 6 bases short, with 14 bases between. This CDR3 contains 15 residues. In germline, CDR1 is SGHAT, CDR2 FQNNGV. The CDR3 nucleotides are TGTGCCAGCAGCTTAATGGCAATGGGGGCCAATGAGCAGTTCTTC. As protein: CASSLMAMGANEQFF.

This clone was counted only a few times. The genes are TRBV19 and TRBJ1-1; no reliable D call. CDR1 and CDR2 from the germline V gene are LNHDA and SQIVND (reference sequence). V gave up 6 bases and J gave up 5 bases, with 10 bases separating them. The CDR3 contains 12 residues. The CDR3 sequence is CASRESRTEAFF. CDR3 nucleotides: TGTGCCAGTAGGGAGTCGAGGACTGAAGCTTTCTTT.

In nucleotides, the CDR3 is TGTGCCAGCAGCTTGGCGGGACTAGCAGGAGAGACCCAGTACTTC. This codes for CASSLAGLAGETQYF. The rearrangement links TRBV5-4 to TRBJ2-5; 9 bases agree with TRBD2. Germline assignment: CDR1 SGHNT and CDR2 YYREEE (reference sequence). The CDR3 is made up of 15 amino acids. V was clipped by 0 bases and J by 4 bases; unmatched bases: 4.

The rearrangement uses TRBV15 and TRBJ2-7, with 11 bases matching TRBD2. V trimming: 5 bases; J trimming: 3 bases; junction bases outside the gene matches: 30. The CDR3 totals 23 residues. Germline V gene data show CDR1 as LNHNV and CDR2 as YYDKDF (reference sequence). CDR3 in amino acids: CATSFTPGTGFSTSGSDGYEQYF. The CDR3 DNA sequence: TGTGCCACCAGCTTTACCCCCGGGACAGGGTTTAGCACTAGCGGGAGTGACGGCTACGAGCAGTACTTC. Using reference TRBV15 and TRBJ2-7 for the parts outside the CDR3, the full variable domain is DAMVIQNPRYQVTQFGKPVTLSCSQTLNHNVMYWYQQKSSQAPKLLFHYYDKDFNNEADTPDNFQSRRPNTSFCFLDIRSPGLGDTAMYLCATSFTPGTGFSTSGSDGYEQYFGPGTRLTVT.

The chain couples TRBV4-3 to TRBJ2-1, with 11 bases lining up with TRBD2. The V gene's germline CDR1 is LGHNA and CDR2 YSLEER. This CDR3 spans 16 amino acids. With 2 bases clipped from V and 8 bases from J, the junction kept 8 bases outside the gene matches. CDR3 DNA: TGCGCCAGCAGCCAACGGTTGCTAGCGGGAGGAGATGAGCAGTTCTTC. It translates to CASSQRLLAGGDEQFF.

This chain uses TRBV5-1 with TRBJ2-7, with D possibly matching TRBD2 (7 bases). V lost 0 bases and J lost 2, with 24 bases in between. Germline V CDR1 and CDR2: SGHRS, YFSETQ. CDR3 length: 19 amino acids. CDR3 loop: CASSLGPGRGSANPYEQYF. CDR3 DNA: TGCGCCAGCAGCTTGGGGCCGGGGAGGGGGAGCGCTAACCCCTACGAGCAGTACTTC.

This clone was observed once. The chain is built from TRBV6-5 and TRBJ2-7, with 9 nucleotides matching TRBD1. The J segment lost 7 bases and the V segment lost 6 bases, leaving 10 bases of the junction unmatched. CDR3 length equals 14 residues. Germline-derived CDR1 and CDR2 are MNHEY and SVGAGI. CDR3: CASRVDRGLREQYF. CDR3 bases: TGTGCCAGCAGGGTGGACAGGGGATTGAGGGAGCAGTACTTC.

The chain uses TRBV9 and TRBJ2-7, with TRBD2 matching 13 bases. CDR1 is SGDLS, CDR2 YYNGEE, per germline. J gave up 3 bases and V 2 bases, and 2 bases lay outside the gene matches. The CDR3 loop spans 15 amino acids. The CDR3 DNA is TGTGCCAGCAGCGTTGGACTAGCGGGGGACTACGAGCAGTACTTC. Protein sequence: CASSVGLAGDYEQYF.